This T cell receptor beta chain derives from a study of blood T cells in healthy people across ages. Study conclusions and caveats: Researchers said unsorted PBMCs prevented a conclusive naive versus antigen-experienced comparison.

This clonotype was counted between two and nine times. Its antigen remains unidentified. The CDR3 is made up of 15 amino acids. Germline CDR1 SGHAT, CDR2 FQNNGV. Through a sample-barcoded 5' primer and a J-beta primer mix, a second PCR was run for roughly 7 to 12 cycles. Every molecule of cDNA carried a tag from a template-switch adaptor with 12 random nucleotides. MiXCR was run by TCRdb on the 5' RACE reads, yielding one entry per CDR3 protein. This table has 550,000 to 750,000 distinct CDR3 sequences, under 25% appearing once. The chain carries TRBV11-2 and TRBJ2-5; possibly TRBD1 for D (6 bases). The tail of the sequence fits TRBJ2-7 better, so the J call may be wrong. Material: blood. This receptor was identified in a man aged 65-85 years in good health. CDR3 sequence reads: CASSTRQEVPHEQYF. CDR3 DNA: TGTGCCAGCAGCACCAGACAGGAAGTCCCCCACGAGCAGTACTTC.